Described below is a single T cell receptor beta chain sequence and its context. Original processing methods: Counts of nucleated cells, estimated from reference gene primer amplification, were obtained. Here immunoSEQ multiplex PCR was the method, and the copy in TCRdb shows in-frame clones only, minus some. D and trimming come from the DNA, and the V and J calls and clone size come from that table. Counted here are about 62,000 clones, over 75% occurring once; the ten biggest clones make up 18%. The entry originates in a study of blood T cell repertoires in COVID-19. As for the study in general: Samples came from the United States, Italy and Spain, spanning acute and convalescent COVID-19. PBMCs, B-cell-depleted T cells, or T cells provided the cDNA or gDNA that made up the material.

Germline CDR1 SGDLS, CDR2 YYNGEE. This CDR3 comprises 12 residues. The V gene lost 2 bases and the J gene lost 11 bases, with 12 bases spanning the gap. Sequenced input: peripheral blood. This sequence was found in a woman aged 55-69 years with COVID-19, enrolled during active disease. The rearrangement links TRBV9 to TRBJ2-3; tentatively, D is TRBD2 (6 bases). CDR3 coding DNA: TGTGCCAGCAGCGTGTCCTCGGAGGGGCAGTATTTT. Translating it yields CASSVSSEGQYF. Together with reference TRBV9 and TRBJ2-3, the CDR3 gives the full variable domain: DSGVTQTPKHLITATGQRVTLRCSPRSGDLSVYWYQQSLDQGLQFLIQYYNGEERAKGNILERFSAQQFPDLHSELNLSSLELGDSALYFCASSVSSEGQYFGPGTRLTVL.